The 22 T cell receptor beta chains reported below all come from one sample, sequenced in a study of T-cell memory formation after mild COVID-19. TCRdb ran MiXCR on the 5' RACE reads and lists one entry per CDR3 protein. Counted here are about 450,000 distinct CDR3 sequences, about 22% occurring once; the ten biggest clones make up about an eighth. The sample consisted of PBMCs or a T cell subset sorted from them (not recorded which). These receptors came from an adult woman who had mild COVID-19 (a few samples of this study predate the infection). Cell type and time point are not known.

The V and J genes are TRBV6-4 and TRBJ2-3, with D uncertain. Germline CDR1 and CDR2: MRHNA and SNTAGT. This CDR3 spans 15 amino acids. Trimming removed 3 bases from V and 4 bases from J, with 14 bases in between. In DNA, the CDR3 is TGTGCCAGCAGTGATATCCCAGCTGAGGCAGATACGCAGTATTTT. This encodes CASSDIPAEADTQYF.

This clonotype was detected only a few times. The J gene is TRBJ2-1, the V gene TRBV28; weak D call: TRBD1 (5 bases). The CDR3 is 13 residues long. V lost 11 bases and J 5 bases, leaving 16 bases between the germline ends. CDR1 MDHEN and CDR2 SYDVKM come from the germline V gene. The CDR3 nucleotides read TGTGCCGTGGGTGGGGCAGTCCACAATGAGCAGTTCTTC. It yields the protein CAVGGAVHNEQFF.

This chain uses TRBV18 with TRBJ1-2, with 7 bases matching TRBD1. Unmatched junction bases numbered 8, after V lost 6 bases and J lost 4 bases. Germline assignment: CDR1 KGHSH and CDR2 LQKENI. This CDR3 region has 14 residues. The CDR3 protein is CASSFTGDGYGYTF. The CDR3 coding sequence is TGTGCCAGCTCTTTCACAGGGGACGGCTATGGCTACACCTTC.

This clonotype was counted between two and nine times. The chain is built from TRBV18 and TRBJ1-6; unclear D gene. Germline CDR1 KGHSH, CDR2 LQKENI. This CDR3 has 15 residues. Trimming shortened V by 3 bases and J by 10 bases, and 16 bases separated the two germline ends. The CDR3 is CASSPSLGLSSPLHF. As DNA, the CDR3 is TGTGCCAGCTCACCCTCGCTAGGGTTAAGCTCACCCCTCCACTTT.

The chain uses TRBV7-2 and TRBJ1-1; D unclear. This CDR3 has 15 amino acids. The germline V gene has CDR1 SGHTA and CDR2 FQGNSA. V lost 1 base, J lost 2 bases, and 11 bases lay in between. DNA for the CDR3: TGTGCCAGCAGCTTAGACACGGCTCGAAACACTGAAGCTTTCTTT. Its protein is CASSLDTARNTEAFF. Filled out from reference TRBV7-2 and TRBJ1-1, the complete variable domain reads GAGVSQSPSNKVTEKGKDVELRCDPISGHTALYWYRQSLGQGLEFLIYFQGNSAPDKSGLPSDRFSAERTGGSVSTLTIQRTQQEDSAVYLCASSLDTARNTEAFFGQGTRLTVV.

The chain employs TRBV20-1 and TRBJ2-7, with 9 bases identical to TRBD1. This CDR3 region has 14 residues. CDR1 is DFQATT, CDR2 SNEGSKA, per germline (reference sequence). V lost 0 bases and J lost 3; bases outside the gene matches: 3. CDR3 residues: CSARDRDRDYEQYF. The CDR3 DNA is TGCAGTGCTAGAGATCGGGACAGGGACTACGAGCAGTACTTC.

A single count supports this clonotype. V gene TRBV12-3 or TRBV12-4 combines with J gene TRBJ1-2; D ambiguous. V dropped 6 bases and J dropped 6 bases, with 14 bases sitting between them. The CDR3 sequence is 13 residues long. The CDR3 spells CASSQDGPDGYTF. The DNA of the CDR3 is TGTGCCAGCAGCCAAGACGGTCCCGATGGCTACACCTTC.

The CDR3 sequence is CASSPTRQVLEQYF. As DNA, the CDR3 is TGTGCCAGCAGCCCAACGAGACAGGTCCTCGAGCAGTACTTC. The gene calls are TRBV11-2 and TRBJ2-7, with TRBD1 as a possible D gene (6 bases). The germline V gene encodes CDR1 SGHAT and CDR2 FQNNGV. V was trimmed by 5 bases and J by 6 bases, leaving 17 bases between them. This CDR3 has 14 residues.

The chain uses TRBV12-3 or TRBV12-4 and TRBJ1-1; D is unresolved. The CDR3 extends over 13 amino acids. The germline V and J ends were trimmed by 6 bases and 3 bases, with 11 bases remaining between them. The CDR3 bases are TGTGCCAGCAGAGGGTCGGGGTACACTGAAGCTTTCTTT. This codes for CASRGSGYTEAFF.

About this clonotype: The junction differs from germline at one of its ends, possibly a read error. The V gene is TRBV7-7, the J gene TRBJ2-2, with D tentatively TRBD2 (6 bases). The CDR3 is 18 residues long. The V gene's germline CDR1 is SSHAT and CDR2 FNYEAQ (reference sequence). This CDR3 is CASSLGPGGPQNTGELFF. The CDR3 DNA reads TGTGCTAGCAGTCTCGGGCCTGGAGGGCCCCAGAACACCGGGGAGCTGTTTTTT.

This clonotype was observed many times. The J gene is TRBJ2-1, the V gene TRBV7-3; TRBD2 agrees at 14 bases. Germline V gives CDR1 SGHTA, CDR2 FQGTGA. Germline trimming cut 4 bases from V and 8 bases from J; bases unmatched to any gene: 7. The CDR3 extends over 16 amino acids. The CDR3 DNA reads TGTGCCAGCAGCTCGATGACTAGCGGGGGGGCTGATGAGCAGTTCTTC. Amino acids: CASSSMTSGGADEQFF.

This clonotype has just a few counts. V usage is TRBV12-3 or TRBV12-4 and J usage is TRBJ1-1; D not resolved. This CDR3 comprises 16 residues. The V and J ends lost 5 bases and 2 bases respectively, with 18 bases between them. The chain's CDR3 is CASSPRLRKLNTEAFF. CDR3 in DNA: TGTGCCAGCAGTCCCCGCCTCCGAAAGCTAAACACTGAAGCTTTCTTT.

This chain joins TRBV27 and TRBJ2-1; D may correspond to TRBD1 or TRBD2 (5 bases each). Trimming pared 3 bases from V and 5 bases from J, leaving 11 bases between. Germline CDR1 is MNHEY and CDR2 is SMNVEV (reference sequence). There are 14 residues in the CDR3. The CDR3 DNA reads TGTGCCAGCAGTTTCCCCGGGACGCACAATGAGCAGTTCTTC. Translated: CASSFPGTHNEQFF.

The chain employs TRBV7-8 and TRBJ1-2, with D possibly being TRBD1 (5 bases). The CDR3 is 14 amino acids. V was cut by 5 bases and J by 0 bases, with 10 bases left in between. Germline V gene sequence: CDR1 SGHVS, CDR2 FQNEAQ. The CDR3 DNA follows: TGTGCCAGCAGCGTAGACAGCACTAACTATGGCTACACCTTC. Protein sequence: CASSVDSTNYGYTF.

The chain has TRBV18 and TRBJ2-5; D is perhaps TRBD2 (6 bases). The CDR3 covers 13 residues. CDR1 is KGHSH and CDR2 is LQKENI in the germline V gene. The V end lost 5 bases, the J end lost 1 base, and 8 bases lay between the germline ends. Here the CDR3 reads CASSGGVQETQYF. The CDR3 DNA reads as TGTGCCAGCTCAGGCGGGGTCCAAGAGACCCAGTACTTC.

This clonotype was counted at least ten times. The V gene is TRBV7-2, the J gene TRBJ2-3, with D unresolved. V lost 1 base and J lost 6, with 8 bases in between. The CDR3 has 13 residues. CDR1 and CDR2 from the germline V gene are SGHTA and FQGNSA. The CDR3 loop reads CASSLEGWDTQYF. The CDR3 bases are TGTGCCAGCAGCTTAGAGGGTTGGGATACGCAGTATTTT.

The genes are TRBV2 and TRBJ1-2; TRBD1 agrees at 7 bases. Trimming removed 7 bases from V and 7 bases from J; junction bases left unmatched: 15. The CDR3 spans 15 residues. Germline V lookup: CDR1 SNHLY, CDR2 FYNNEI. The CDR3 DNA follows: TGTGCCAGCAACGGCCCAACAGGGGACCCTCTTGGCTACACCTTC. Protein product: CASNGPTGDPLGYTF.

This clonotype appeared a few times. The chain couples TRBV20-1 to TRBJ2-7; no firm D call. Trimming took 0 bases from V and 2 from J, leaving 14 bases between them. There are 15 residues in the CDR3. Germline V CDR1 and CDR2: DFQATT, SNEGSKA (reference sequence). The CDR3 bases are TGCAGTGCTAGAGATCAACCGGGCCCCACCTACGAGCAGTACTTC. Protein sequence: CSARDQPGPTYEQYF.

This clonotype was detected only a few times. Written as DNA, the CDR3 is TGTGCCAGCAGGCCCTCCGGTCGCGAGCAGTACTTC. As protein: CASRPSGREQYF. The chain carries TRBV12-3 or TRBV12-4 and TRBJ2-7, with no clear D. This CDR3 region has 12 residues. V shed 6 bases and J shed 6 bases, with 12 bases lying between them.

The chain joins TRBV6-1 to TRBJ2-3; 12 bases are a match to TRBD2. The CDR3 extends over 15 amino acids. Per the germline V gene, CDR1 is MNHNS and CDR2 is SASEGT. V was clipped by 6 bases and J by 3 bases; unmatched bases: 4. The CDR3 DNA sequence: TGTGCCAGCAGGGTCGGACTAGCGGGAACAGATACGCAGTATTTT. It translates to CASRVGLAGTDTQYF.

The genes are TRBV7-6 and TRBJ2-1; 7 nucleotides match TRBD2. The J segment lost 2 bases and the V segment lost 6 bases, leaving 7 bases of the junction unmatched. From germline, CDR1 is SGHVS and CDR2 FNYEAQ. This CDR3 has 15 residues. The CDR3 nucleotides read TGTGCCAGCAGTAACCTAGCGGAAACCTACAATGAGCAGTTCTTC. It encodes CASSNLAETYNEQFF.

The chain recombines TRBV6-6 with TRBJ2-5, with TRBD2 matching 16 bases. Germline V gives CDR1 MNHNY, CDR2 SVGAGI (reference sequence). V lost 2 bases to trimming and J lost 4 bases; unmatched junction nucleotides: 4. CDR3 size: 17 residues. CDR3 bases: TGTGCCAGCAGTTACGGGACTAGCGGGGGGGTTGCAGAGACCCAGTACTTC. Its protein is CASSYGTSGGVAETQYF.